Listed below are T cell receptor beta chains from one sample, sequenced in a study of early T cells in non-severe SARS-CoV-2 infection. TCRdb re-called the 5' RACE reads with MiXCR, one entry per CDR3 protein. This table holds more than 65,000 distinct CDR3 sequences, approximately 12% found once. The sequenced sample was whole blood. The receptor source for this set is an adult who was a healthcare worker with PCR-confirmed SARS-CoV-2 infection or an uninfected control (not recorded which). Each CDR3 is given with its conserved first and last residue. A D gene is named only where the DNA matches it firmly. Not all rows give a size; the values are once, few, many and, for expanded clones, a class.

>TRBD1|many|TRBJ1-1|17|TRBV20-1
TGCAGTGCTAGAGATCCAGGGGAGGGCAGGGGGGCGGCTGAAGCTTTCTTT
CSARDPGEGRGAAEAFF
>NA|many|TRBJ1-2|14|TRBV20-1
TGCAGTGCCCCCCGGCCGAAGGAAGACTATGGCTACACCTTC
CSAPRPKEDYGYTF
>NA|many|TRBJ1-5|12|TRBV29-1
TGCAGCGTTGATGAAGGCCCTGGGCCCCAGCATTTT
CSVDEGPGPQHF
>NA|NA|TRBJ1-2|16|TRBV28
TGTGTCAGCAGTTTAGTTTTAAAGGGAGCTAACTATGGCTACACCTTC
CVSSLVLKGANYGYTF
>TRBD2|NA|TRBJ2-1|15|TRBV20-1
TGCAGTGCTAGACCAAGGGCTAGCGGATACAATGAGCAGTTCTTC
CSARPRASGYNEQFF
>TRBD1|NA|TRBJ2-1|16|TRBV29-1
TGCAGCGTTGAAGTGCGTCGGGACAGCTCCTACAATGAGCAGTTCTTC
CSVEVRRDSSYNEQFF
>NA|many|TRBJ2-5|14|TRBV29-1
TGCAGCGTTGAAGATCTGAACAGAAGGGAGACCCAGTACTTC
CSVEDLNRRETQYF
>NA|many|TRBJ1-2|15|TRBV9
TGTGCCAGCAGCGTAGATGGGGGGCGCAACAGTGGCTACACCTTC
CASSVDGGRNSGYTF
>NA|many|TRBJ1-5|16|TRBV5-5
TGTGCCAGCAGCTTGGTGGGGGGCCTTAGCAATCAGCCCCAGCATTTT
CASSLVGGLSNQPQHF
>TRBD2|many|TRBJ2-1|17|TRBV18
TGTGCCAGCTCACCACGTGCTAGCGGGAGGTCCTACAATGAGCAGTTCTTC
CASSPRASGRSYNEQFF
>NA|many|TRBJ2-3|13|TRBV18
TGTGCCAGCTCACCTCTTCGGACAGATACGCAGTATTTT
CASSPLRTDTQYF
>NA|many|TRBJ2-3|17|TRBV13
TGTGCCAGCAGCTTATGGGACCCCCAGGCAACCACAGATACGCAGTATTTT
CASSLWDPQATTDTQYF
>TRBD1|few|TRBJ2-7|13|TRBV29-1
TGCAGCGTTGAAGATAGGACAGGGGCCGAGCAGTACTTC
CSVEDRTGAEQYF
>NA|many|TRBJ2-2|13|TRBV7-9
TGTGCCAGCAGCTTATCCTTCACCGGGGAGCTGTTTTTT
CASSLSFTGELFF
>NA|many|TRBJ1-1|12|TRBV11-2
TGTGCCAGCAGCCCCGCTGGAGTTAAAGCTTTCTTT
CASSPAGVKAFF
>NA|many|TRBJ1-1|14|TRBV3-2
TGTGCCAGCAGCCTGCGACGGAATACACTGAAGCTTTTCTTT
CASSLRRNTLKLFF
>NA|many|TRBJ2-5|13|TRBV24-1
TGTGCCACCAGTGATTTTGATGCCGAGACCCAGTACTTC
CATSDFDAETQYF
>TRBD1|many|TRBJ1-5|14|TRBV2
TGTGCCAGCAGTGCGGGACAGGACCTAGGGCCCCAGCATTTT
CASSAGQDLGPQHF
>NA|few|TRBJ2-1|14|TRBV29-1
TGCAGCGTTGACGGGGGAAGCTCCTACAATGAGCAGTTCTTC
CSVDGGSSYNEQFF
>TRBD2|few|TRBJ2-1|15|TRBV20-1
TGCAGTGCGAATATGGGGGGGAGCCCCTACAATGAGCAGTTCTTC
CSANMGGSPYNEQFF
>TRBD2|NA|TRBJ2-1|15|TRBV5-1
TGCGCCAGCAGCTACGGGACTAGCGGGCGCAATGAGCAGTTCTTC
CASSYGTSGRNEQFF
>TRBD2|many|TRBJ2-3|19|TRBV7-2
TGTGCCAGCAGCCCAGCCGAGACCGGGACTAGCGGGCTTAGATATACGCAGTATTTT
CASSPAETGTSGLRYTQYF
>TRBD1|many|TRBJ1-2|14|TRBV12-3/TRBV12-4
TGTGCCAGCAGGACCGGGACAGGGCTCTATGGCTACACCTTC
CASRTGTGLYGYTF
>TRBD2|many|TRBJ2-3|18|TRBV7-2
TGTGCCAGCAGCTTAGTAGGGTCTAGCGGGAGGGCCGCAGATACGCAGTATTTT
CASSLVGSSGRAADTQYF
>TRBD1|NA|TRBJ2-1|13|TRBV15
TGTGCCACCAGGCCACAGGGGGAAGATGAGCAGTTCTTC
CATRPQGEDEQFF
>NA|many|TRBJ2-6|15|TRBV7-9
TGTGCCAGCAGCCGGCCGGGATCTGGGGCCAACGTCCTGACTTTC
CASSRPGSGANVLTF
>NA|many|TRBJ1-1|17|TRBV3-1
TGTGCCAGCAGCCACCCCGGCCTGCTTGGGGGGACCACTGAAGCTTTCTTT
CASSHPGLLGGTTEAFF
>NA|many|TRBJ2-1|16|TRBV7-9
TGTGCCAGCAGCGGCTTTTCCGGAGGGTCCTACAATGAGCAGTTCTTC
CASSGFSGGSYNEQFF
>NA|NA|TRBJ1-4|15|TRBV16
TGTGCCAGCAGCCAATCGTGGGGAGAGGATGAAAAACTGTTTTTT
CASSQSWGEDEKLFF
>NA|NA|TRBJ2-7|11|TRBV11-2
TGTGCCAGCAGATCGGGGGTCGAGCAGTACTTC
CASRSGVEQYF
>NA|many|TRBJ2-2|16|TRBV7-6
TGTGCCAGCAGCTTAGGTAGCGGAAGTATTTCCGGGGAGCTGTTTTTT
CASSLGSGSISGELFF
>NA|many|TRBJ2-1|13|TRBV29-1
TGCAGCGTTCAACCAGGAGGGGCGGATGAGCAGTTCTTC
CSVQPGGADEQFF
>TRBD1|few|TRBJ1-6|18|TRBV20-1
TGCAGTGCTAGAGGGACAGGGGGCGCCAGATCCTATAATTCACCCCTCCACTTT
CSARGTGGARSYNSPLHF
>TRBD1|many|TRBJ1-6|14|TRBV20-1
TGCAGTGCTAGAGGGGGGACAGGGCGGTCACCCCTCCACTTT
CSARGGTGRSPLHF
>NA|many|TRBJ2-1|16|TRBV20-1
TGCAGTGCTGAACGTACCCTAGCGAGAAATTACAATGAGCAGTTCTTC
CSAERTLARNYNEQFF
>TRBD2|once|TRBJ2-7|16|TRBV10-1
TGCGCCAGCAGTGAGATTGCTAGCGGGACCATCTACGAGCGGTACTTC
CASSEIASGTIYERYF
>NA|many|TRBJ1-6|14|TRBV10-3
TGTGCCATCAGTGAGGTCAGAAATAATTCACCCCTCCACTTT
CAISEVRNNSPLHF